This is a list of T cell receptor beta chains from one sample in a study of beta chain features in type 1 diabetes. Assay: immunoSEQ multiplex PCR; the TCRdb copy retains only in-frame clones and omits some. The table has hundreds of thousands of clones, 15% seen once. Sequencing input: naive CD4+ T cells from blood. The receptors stem from a young man with type 1 diabetes. The CDR3 runs from the conserved cysteine through the conserved F or W. D genes are given only for firm matches. Where a row states a size, it is once, few, many or the class of an expanded clone; other rows omit it.

j_call clone_size d_call v_call cdr3_aa cdr3_nt
TRBJ2-1 few TRBD2 TRBV7-2 CASSLTLAGGYNEQFF TGTGCCAGCAGCTTAACCCTCGCGGGGGGTTACAATGAGCAGTTCTTC
TRBJ2-7 - - TRBV11-2 CASSFTSGPPYEQYF TGTGCCAGCAGCTTCACAAGCGGTCCACCCTACGAGCAGTACTTC
TRBJ2-7 - TRBD2 TRBV6-5 CASSPTSGVYEQYF TGTGCCAGCAGTCCGACTAGCGGGGTCTACGAGCAGTACTTC
TRBJ2-7 few - TRBV25-1 CASSQKGMEQYF TGTGCCAGCAGTCAGAAGGGGATGGAGCAGTACTTC
TRBJ1-2 - TRBD1 TRBV18 CASSPGQGTADGYTF TGTGCCAGCTCACCAGGACAGGGGACGGCCGACGGCTACACCTTC
TRBJ1-3 - - TRBV23-1 CASSLKGGHSCSSGNTIYF TGCGCCAGCAGTCTAAAAGGGGGACACTCCTGCAGCTCTGGAAACACCATATATTTT
TRBJ1-2 once - TRBV4-3 CASSQDHDRLGPYGYTF TGCGCCAGCAGCCAAGACCACGACAGGCTAGGACCTTATGGCTACACCTTC
TRBJ2-5 - TRBD2 TRBV6-6 CASSVTSGETQYF TGTGCCAGCAGTGTCACTAGCGGAGAGACCCAGTACTTC
TRBJ2-1 - TRBD2 TRBV2 CASLQAGLAGGPAYNEQFF TGTGCCAGCCTCCAGGCGGGACTAGCGGGGGGACCAGCCTACAATGAGCAGTTCTTC
TRBJ2-1 - TRBD2 TRBV5-1 CASSLAEAGGYNEQFF TGCGCCAGCAGCTTGGCCGAAGCGGGAGGATACAATGAGCAGTTCTTC
TRBJ2-1 few - TRBV7-2 CASSLRIEVEQFF TGTGCCAGCAGCTTAAGAATCGAGGTTGAGCAGTTCTTC
TRBJ2-2 few TRBD1 TRBV10-3 CAIKGTENTGELFF TGTGCCATCAAAGGGACAGAGAACACCGGGGAGCTGTTTTTT
TRBJ2-4 few TRBD1 TRBV5-4 CASSGQGSKNIQYF TGTGCCAGCAGCGGACAGGGTAGCAAAAACATTCAGTACTTC
TRBJ2-5 - TRBD1 TRBV28 CASSRGQGAGETQYF TGTGCCAGCAGTAGGGGACAGGGGGCGGGGGAGACCCAGTACTTC
TRBJ2-7 - TRBD2 TRBV5-1 CASSRTSGRISYEQYF TGCGCCAGCAGCAGGACTAGCGGGAGGATCTCCTACGAGCAGTACTTC
TRBJ2-5 - - TRBV18 CASSELRETQYF TGTGCCAGCTCCGAGCTCCGAGAGACCCAGTACTTC
TRBJ2-2 - - TRBV5-5 CASSLQGRGTGELFF TGTGCCAGCAGCTTGCAGGGGCGAGGGACCGGGGAGCTGTTTTTT
TRBJ1-5 - - TRBV30 CAWSAGNQPQHF TGTGCCTGGAGTGCGGGGAATCAGCCCCAGCATTTT
TRBJ2-7 once - TRBV7-2 CASSLAGHYEQYF TGTGCCAGCAGCTTAGCGGGCCACTACGAGCAGTACTTC
TRBJ1-5 few TRBD1 TRBV18 CASSPDRASNQPQHF TGTGCCAGCTCACCGGACAGGGCTAGCAATCAGCCCCAGCATTTT
TRBJ1-5 - TRBD1 TRBV30 CAWRDRGEPQHF TGTGCCTGGAGGGACAGGGGGGAGCCCCAGCATTTT
TRBJ2-2 few - TRBV5-1 CASSLSSGTMGTGELFF TGCGCCAGCAGCTTGTCATCCGGGACAATGGGAACCGGGGAGCTGTTTTTT